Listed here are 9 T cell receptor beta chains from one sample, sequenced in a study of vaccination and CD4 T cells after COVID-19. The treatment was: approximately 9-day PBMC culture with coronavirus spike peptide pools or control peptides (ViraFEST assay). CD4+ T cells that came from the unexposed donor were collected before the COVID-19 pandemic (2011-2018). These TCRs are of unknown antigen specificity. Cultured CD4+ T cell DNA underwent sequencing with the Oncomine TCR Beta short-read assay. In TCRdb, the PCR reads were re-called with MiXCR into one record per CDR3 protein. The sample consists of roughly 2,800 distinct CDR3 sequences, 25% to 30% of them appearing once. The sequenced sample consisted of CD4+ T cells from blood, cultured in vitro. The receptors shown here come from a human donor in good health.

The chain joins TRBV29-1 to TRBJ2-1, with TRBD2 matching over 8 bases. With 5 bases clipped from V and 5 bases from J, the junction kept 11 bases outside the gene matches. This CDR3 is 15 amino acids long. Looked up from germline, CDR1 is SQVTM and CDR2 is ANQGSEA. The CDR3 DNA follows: TGCAGCGTTCGCGCCGGGACTAGAGGGGACAATGAGCAGTTCTTC. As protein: CSVRAGTRGDNEQFF.

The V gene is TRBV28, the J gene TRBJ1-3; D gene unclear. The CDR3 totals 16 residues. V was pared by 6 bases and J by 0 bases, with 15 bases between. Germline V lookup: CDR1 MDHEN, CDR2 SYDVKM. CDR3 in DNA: TGTGCCAGCAGGAGTGTAGGGTTTTACTCTGGAAACACCATATATTTT. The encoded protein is CASRSVGFYSGNTIYF.

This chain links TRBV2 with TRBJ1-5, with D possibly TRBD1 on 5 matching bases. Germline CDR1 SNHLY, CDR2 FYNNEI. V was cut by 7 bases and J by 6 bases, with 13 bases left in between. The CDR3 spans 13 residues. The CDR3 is CASTAGMVQPQHF. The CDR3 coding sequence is TGTGCCAGCACGGCAGGGATGGTTCAGCCCCAGCATTTT.

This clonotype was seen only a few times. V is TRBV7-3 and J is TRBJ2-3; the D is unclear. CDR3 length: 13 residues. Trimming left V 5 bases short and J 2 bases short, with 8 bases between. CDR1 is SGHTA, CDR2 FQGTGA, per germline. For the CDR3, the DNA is TGTGCCAGCAGCCAACCGGACACAGATACGCAGTATTTT. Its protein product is CASSQPDTDTQYF.

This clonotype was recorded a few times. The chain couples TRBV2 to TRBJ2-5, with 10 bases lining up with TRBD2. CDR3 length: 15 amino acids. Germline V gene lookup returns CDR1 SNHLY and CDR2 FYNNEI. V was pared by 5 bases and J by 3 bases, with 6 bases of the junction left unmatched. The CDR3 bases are TGTGCCAGCAGTTGGAGCGGGGGGGCGAAAGAGACCCAGTACTTC. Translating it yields CASSWSGGAKETQYF.

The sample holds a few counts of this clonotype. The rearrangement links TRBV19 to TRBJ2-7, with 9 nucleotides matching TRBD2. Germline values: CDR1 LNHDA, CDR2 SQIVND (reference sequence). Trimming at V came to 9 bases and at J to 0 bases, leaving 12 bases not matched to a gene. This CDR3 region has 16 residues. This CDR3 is CASCGGAGTNSYEQYF. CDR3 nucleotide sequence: TGTGCCAGCTGCGGGGGGGCGGGCACCAACTCCTACGAGCAGTACTTC.

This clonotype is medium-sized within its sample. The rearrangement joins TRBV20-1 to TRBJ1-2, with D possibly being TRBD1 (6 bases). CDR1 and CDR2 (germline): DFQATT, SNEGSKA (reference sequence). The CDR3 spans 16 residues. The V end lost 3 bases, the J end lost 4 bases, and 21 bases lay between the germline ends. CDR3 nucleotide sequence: TGCAGTGCTAGTGATTCAATGCAGGGGCGCAGCTATGGCTACACCTTC. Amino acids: CSASDSMQGRSYGYTF.

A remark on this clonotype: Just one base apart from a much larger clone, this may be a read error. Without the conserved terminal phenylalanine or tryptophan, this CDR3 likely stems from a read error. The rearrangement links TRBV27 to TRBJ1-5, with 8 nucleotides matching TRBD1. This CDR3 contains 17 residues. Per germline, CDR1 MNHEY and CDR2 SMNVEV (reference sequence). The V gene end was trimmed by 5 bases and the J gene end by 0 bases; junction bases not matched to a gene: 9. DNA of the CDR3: TGTGCCAGCAGTCCCCGGACAGGGACCGTTAGCAATCAGCCCCAGCATCTT. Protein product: CASSPRTGTVSNQPQHL.

The CDR3: CASSYGKGGDTQYF. CDR3 bases: TGTGCCAGCAGTTACGGGAAAGGGGGAGATACGCAGTATTTT. The gene calls are TRBV6-5 and TRBJ2-3; a weak D match, TRBD1 (6 bases). V lost 2 bases, J lost 5 bases, and 11 bases lay in between. The germline gives CDR1 MNHEY, CDR2 SVGAGI. The CDR3 sequence is 14 residues long.